The sequence of this T cell receptor beta chain was determined in a study of T cells in Graves' hyperthyroidism and ophthalmopathy. Study-wide results and limits: Most clonotypes expanded in thyroid above 0.001 were likewise present in blood. Ophthalmopathy was separated from stable hyperthyroidism by a 13 V-J model.

This clonotype was counted ten times or more. Antigen specificity is unknown. The source material, RNA transcripts, was used to amplify TCR beta CDR3 regions. HTBI primers were used for first-round RT-PCR of the TCR CDR3. Via MiXCR, TCRdb re-called the multiplex PCR reads, giving one row per CDR3 protein. Of tens of thousands of distinct CDR3 sequences listed, 40% to 55% were seen once; the top ten hold 9.5% to 15%. The source material was blood. The source is a woman between 25 and 40 years old with Graves' ophthalmopathy.

In DNA form, the CDR3 reads TGTGCCAGCAGCACAACCGTTAGACTAGCGGGAGAGTTCGCAGATACGCAGTATTTT. It encodes CASSTTVRLAGEFADTQYF. The chain joins TRBV9 to TRBJ2-3; TRBD2 aligns across 12 bases. This CDR3 is built from 19 residues. The ends lost 4 bases at V and 4 bases at J; junction bases unmatched: 16. The germline V gene has CDR1 SGDLS and CDR2 YYNGEE.